This T cell receptor beta chain emerged from a study of blood T cell repertoires in COVID-19. The wider study: COVID-19 samples, acute and convalescent, were from the United States, Italy and Spain.

The CDR3 length is 13 residues. V was shortened by 5 bases and J by 2 bases, with 7 bases between the two germline ends. CDR1 and CDR2 (germline): MNHEY, SMNVEV (reference sequence). Some clones are missing from TCRdb's copy, which holds only in-frame ones; the method was immunoSEQ multiplex PCR. The data show a few hundred thousand clones, about nine tenths seen once. The chain couples TRBV27 to TRBJ2-4; possible D gene TRBD1, 5 bases. Sequencing was carried out using peripheral blood. The source is a woman in her forties or fifties who had recovered from COVID-19. CDR3 sequence (DNA): TGTGCCAGCAGTAGGGGTCCCAAAAACATTCAGTACTTC. This translates into CASSRGPKNIQYF.